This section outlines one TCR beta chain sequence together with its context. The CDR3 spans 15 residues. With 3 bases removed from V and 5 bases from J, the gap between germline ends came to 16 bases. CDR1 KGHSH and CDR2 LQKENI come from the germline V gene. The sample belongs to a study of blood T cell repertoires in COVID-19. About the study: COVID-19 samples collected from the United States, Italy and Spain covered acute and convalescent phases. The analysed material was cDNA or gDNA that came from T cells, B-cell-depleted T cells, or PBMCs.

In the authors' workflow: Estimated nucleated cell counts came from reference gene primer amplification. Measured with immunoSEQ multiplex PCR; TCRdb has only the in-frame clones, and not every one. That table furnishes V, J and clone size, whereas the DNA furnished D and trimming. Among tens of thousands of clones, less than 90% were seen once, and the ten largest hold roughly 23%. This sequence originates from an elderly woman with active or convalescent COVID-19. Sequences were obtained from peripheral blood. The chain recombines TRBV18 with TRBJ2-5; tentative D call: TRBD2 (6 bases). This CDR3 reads CASSPLGAGGETQYF. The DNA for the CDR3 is TGTGCCAGCTCACCCCTAGGGGCAGGAGGGGAGACCCAGTACTTC.